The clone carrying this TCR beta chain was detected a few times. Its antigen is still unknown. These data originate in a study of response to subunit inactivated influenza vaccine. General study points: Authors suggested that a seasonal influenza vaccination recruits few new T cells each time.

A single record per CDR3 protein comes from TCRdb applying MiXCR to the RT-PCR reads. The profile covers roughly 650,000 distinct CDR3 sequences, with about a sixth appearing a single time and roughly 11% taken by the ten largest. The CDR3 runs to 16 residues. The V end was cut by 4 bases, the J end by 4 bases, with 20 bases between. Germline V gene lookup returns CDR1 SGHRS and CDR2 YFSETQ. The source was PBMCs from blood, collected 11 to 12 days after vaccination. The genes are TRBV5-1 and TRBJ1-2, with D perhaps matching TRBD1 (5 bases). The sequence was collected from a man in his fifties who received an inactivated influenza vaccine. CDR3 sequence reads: CASSPGDGRIFYGYTF. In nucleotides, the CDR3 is TGCGCCAGCAGCCCGGGGGACGGGAGAATTTTCTATGGCTACACCTTC.